The present TCR beta chain was sequenced within a study of blood T cell repertoires in COVID-19. The germline V gene encodes CDR1 LGHNA and CDR2 YNFKEQ. V lost 0 bases, J lost 5 bases, and 11 bases lay in between. CDR3 length: 14 residues. Profiling relied on immunoSEQ multiplex PCR, and the TCRdb table lists in-frame clones only, not all of them. The sample holds a few hundred thousand clones; about 91% are singletons and the top ten take 1.2%. The sample taken for sequencing was PBMCs or T cells enriched from blood (not recorded which). This receptor was obtained from a human donor in a cohort exposed to, infected with or recovered from COVID-19 (not recorded which). The donor label of this sample is uncertain. The genes are TRBV4-2 and TRBJ2-7; D perhaps matches TRBD1 (6 bases). CDR3 in amino acids: CASSQDGGRDEQYF. The CDR3 nucleotides are TGTGCCAGCAGCCAAGATGGGGGCAGAGACGAGCAGTACTTC.